This T cell receptor beta chain comes out of a study of T-cell memory formation after mild COVID-19. V dropped 3 bases and J dropped 4 bases, with 9 bases sitting between them. The CDR3 has 13 amino acids. Germline V gene data show CDR1 as SNHLY and CDR2 as FYNNEI. From the 5' RACE reads, TCRdb called clonotypes with MiXCR, one entry per CDR3 protein. The sample comprises about 270,000 distinct CDR3 sequences, about a sixth of which are singletons, and roughly 24% rests with the top ten. The V gene is TRBV2, the J gene TRBJ2-5; D call uncertain. This TCR derives from a man aged 18 to 30 who had mild COVID-19 (a few samples of this study predate the infection). Cell type and time point are not known. Sequencing used PBMCs or a T cell subset sorted from them (not recorded which). The CDR3 DNA follows: TGTGCCAGCAGTGACGTGGGCGGAGAGACCCAGTACTTC. This codes for CASSDVGGETQYF.